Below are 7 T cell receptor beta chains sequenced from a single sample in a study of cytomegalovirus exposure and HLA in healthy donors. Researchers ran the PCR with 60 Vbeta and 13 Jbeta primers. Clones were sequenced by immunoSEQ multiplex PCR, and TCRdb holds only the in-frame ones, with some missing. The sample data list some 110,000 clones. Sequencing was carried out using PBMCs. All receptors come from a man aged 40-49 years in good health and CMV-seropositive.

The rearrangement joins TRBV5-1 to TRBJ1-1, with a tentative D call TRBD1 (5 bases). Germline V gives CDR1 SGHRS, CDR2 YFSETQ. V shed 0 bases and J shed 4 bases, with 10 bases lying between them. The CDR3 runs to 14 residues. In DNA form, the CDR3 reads TGCGCCAGCAGCTTGGTGGACACAGGCACTGAAGCTTTCTTT. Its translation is CASSLVDTGTEAFF.

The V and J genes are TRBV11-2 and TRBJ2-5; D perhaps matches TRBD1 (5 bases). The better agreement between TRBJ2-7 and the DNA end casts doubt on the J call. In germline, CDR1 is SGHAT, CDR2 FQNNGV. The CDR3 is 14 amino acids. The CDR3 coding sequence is TGTGCCAGCAGCTTGGGCAGGGCTTCGGTCGAGCAGTACTTC. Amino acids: CASSLGRASVEQYF.

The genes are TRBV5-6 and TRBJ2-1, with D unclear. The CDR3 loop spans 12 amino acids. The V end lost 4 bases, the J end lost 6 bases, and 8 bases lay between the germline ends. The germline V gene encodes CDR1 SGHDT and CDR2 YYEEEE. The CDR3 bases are TGTGCCAGCAGCGACGACTTCAATGAGCAGTTCTTC. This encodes CASSDDFNEQFF.

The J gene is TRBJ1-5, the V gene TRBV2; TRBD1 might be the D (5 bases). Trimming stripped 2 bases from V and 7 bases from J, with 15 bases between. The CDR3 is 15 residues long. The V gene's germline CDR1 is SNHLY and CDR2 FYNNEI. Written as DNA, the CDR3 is TGTGCCAGCAGTGAATGGAGCGGGGGGAGGCAGCCCCAGCATTTT. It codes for CASSEWSGGRQPQHF.

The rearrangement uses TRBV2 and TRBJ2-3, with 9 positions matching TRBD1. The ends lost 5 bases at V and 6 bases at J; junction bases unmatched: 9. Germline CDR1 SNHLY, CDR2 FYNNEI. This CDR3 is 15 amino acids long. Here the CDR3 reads CASSSSGTGWDTQYF. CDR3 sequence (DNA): TGTGCCAGCAGTTCCTCCGGGACAGGGTGGGATACGCAGTATTTT.

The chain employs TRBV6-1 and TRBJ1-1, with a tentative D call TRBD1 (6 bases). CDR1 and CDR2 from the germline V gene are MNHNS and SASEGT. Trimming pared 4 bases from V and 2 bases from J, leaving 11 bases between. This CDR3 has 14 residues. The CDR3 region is CASSVSGVNTEAFF. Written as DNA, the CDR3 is TGTGCCAGCAGTGTGTCAGGGGTTAACACTGAAGCTTTCTTT.

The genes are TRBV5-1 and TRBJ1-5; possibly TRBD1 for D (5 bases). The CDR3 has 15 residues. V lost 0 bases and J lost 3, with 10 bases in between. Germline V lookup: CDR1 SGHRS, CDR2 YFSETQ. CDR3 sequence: CASSLGPGINQPQHF. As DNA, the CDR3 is TGCGCCAGCAGCTTGGGTCCAGGGATCAATCAGCCCCAGCATTTT.